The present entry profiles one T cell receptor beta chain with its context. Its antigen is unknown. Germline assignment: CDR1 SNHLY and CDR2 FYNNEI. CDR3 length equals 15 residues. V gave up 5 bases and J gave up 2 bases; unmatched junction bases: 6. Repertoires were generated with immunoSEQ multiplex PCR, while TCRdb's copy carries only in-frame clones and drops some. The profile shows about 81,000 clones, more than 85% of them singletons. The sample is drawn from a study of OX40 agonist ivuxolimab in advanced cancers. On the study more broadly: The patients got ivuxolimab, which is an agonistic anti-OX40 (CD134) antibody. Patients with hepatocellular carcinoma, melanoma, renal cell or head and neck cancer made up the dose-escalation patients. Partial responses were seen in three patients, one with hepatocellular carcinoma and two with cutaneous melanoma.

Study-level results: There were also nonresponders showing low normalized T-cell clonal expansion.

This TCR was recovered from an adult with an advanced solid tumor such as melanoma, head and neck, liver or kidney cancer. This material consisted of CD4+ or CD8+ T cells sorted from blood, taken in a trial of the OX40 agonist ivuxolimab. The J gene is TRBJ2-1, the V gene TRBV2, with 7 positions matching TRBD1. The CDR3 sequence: CASSWTGTTYNEQFF. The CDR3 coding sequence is TGTGCCAGCAGTTGGACAGGAACAACCTACAATGAGCAGTTCTTC.